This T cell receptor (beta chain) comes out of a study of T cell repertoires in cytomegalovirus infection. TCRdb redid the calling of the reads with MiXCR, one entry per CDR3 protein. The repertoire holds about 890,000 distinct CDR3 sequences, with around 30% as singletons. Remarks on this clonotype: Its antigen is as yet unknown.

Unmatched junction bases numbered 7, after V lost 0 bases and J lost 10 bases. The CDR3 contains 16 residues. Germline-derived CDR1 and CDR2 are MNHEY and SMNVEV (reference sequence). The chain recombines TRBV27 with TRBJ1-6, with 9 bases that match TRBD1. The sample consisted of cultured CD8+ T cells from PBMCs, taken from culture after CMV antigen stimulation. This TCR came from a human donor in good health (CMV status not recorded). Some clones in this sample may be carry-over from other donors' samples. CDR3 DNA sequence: TGTGCCAGCAGTTTATCGCCCGGACAGGGGCGGTCACCCCTCCACTTT. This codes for CASSLSPGQGRSPLHF.